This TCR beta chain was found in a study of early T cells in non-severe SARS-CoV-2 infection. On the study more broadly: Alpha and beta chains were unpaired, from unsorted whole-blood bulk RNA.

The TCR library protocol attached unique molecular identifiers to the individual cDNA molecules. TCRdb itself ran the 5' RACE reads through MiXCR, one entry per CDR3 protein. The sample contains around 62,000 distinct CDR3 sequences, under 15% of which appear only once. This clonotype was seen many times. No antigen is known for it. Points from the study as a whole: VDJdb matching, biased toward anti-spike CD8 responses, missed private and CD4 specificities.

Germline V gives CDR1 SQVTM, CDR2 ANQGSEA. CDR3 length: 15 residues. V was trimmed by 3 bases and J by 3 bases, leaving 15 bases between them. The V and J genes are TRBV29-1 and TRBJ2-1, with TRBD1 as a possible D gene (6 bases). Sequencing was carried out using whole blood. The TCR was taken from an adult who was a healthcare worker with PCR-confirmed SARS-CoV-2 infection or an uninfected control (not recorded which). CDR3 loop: CSVDPTGGNYNEQFF. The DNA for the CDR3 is TGCAGCGTTGACCCGACAGGTGGAAACTACAATGAGCAGTTCTTC.